The present T cell receptor beta chain was sequenced within a study of post-analysis software for immune sequencing data. Study-level results: Samples from one preparation batch, clustered by F measure, grouped strongly together. When patients were compared with controls, about 5 TRBV segments were more frequent, TRBV5-6, TRBV5-1 and TRBV20-1 among them.

Trimming removed 6 bases at V and 4 bases at J, with 8 bases between. Germline V gene data show CDR1 as MNHEY and CDR2 as SMNVEV (reference sequence). The CDR3 has 12 amino acids. Every TCR beta cDNA library bore unique molecular identifiers. TCRdb re-derived calls from the PCR reads in MiXCR, one entry per CDR3 protein. Among hundreds of thousands of distinct CDR3 sequences, 59% were seen once, and the ten largest hold over 9%. In regard to this clonotype: Its target is not known.

Sequencing used blood. This clonotype was obtained from a girl aged 2 to 9 with multiple sclerosis. V is TRBV27 and J is TRBJ2-3, with D possibly being TRBD2 (6 bases). The CDR3 bases are TGTGCCAGCAGGTGGGGGGCAGATACGCAGTATTTT. It is translated as CASRWGADTQYF.